A single sample is the source of the 27 T cell receptor beta chains below, sequenced in a study of T cells and copy number aberrations in small-cell lung cancer. Clones were sequenced by immunoSEQ multiplex PCR, and TCRdb holds only the in-frame ones, with some missing. The sample consists of approximately 600 clones, approximately 84% of them appearing once. The specimen sequenced was tumor tissue. The receptors originated from a man between 60 and 70 years old with small cell lung cancer.

This clone was seen once. This sequence joins TRBV13 and TRBJ1-4, with D tentatively TRBD1 (5 bases). Germline V gene lookup returns CDR1 PRHDT and CDR2 FYEKMQ (reference sequence). V was cut by 10 bases and J by 5 bases, with 17 bases left in between. The CDR3 has 14 amino acids. CDR3 region: CANSSWGGNEKLFF. CDR3 sequence (DNA): TGTGCCAACAGTTCCTGGGGGGGAAATGAAAAACTGTTTTTT.

V and J are TRBV4-1 and TRBJ2-1; D uncertain. Germline CDR1 and CDR2: MGHRA and YSYEKL. V lost 1 base and J lost 0, with 7 bases in between. CDR3 size: 15 residues. The CDR3 region is CASSQGLSSYNEQFF. Here the CDR3 DNA reads TGCGCCAGCAGCCAAGGGCTTAGCTCCTACAATGAGCAGTTCTTC.

The chain combines TRBV5-1 with TRBJ2-7, with D perhaps matching TRBD2 (7 bases). Germline-derived CDR1 and CDR2 are SGHRS and YFSETQ. CDR3 size: 16 residues. Trimming removed 3 bases from V and 1 base from J, with 17 bases in between. This CDR3 reads CASSWGGAGRSYEQYF. The CDR3 nucleotides read TGCGCCAGCAGCTGGGGGGGGGCAGGGAGGTCCTACGAGCAGTACTTC. Complete variable domain (other parts from reference TRBV5-1 and TRBJ2-7): KAGVTQTPRYLIKTRGQQVTLSCSPISGHRSVSWYQQTPGQGLQFLFEYFSETQRNKGNFPGRFSGRQFSNSRSEMNVSTLELGDSALYLCASSWGGAGRSYEQYFGPGTRLTVT.

The sample holds a few counts of this clone. The chain is built from TRBV19 and TRBJ2-3, with 11 bases identical to TRBD2. In germline, CDR1 is LNHDA, CDR2 SQIVND (reference sequence). CDR3 length: 16 residues. The V segment lost 4 bases and the J segment 3 bases; nucleotides outside the gene matches: 6. As DNA, the CDR3 is TGTGCCAGTAGTACCGGGACTAGCGGACAAACAGATACGCAGTATTTT. This codes for CASSTGTSGQTDTQYF.

The chain carries TRBV30 and TRBJ2-1, with 7 bases lining up with TRBD2. Germline loops: CDR1 GTSNPN, CDR2 SVGIG (reference sequence). The V and J ends lost 0 bases and 6 bases, in that order; junction bases with no gene match: 14. The CDR3 is made up of 17 amino acids. This CDR3 is CAWSVRVISGTSNEQFF. In DNA form, the CDR3 reads TGTGCCTGGAGTGTACGGGTTATCAGCGGGACGTCCAATGAGCAGTTCTTC.

This sequence joins TRBV30 and TRBJ2-1; 10 bases are a match to TRBD2. The CDR3 length is 16 residues. Germline assignment: CDR1 GTSNPN and CDR2 SVGIG (reference sequence). The ends lost 0 bases at V and 7 bases at J; junction bases unmatched: 9. CDR3 sequence: CAWSVALAGAINEQFF. The CDR3 bases are TGTGCCTGGAGTGTAGCGCTAGCGGGAGCGATTAATGAGCAGTTCTTC.

The chain employs TRBV25-1 and TRBJ2-3; no clear D. Trimming cost V 1 base and J 4 bases, with 12 bases left between them. This CDR3 spans 15 amino acids. The germline CDR1 and CDR2 sequences are MGHDK and SYGVNS. CDR3 region: CASSELGFGADTQYF. CDR3 sequence (DNA): TGTGCCAGCAGTGAATTAGGTTTTGGGGCAGATACGCAGTATTTT.

This chain connects TRBV5-1 to TRBJ2-7; D is ambiguous. CDR3 length: 13 amino acids. V lost 4 bases and J lost 2, with 10 bases in between. The germline V gene encodes CDR1 SGHRS and CDR2 YFSETQ. The CDR3: CASSALQTYEQYF. Written as DNA, the CDR3 is TGCGCCAGCAGCGCCCTACAAACCTACGAGCAGTACTTC.

The J gene is TRBJ2-7, the V gene TRBV6-1; D is possibly TRBD2 (6 bases). CDR1 is MNHNS and CDR2 is SASEGT in the germline V gene. V dropped 2 bases and J dropped 7 bases, with 18 bases sitting between them. The CDR3 is 15 amino acids. The CDR3 coding sequence is TGTGCCAGCAGTGAACAGGGACTGAACTACGGGGAGCAGTACTTC. It is translated as CASSEQGLNYGEQYF.

The chain is built from TRBV5-4 and TRBJ2-3, with D possibly matching TRBD2 (5 bases). Germline CDR1 and CDR2: SGHNT and YYREEE (reference sequence). The CDR3 loop spans 15 amino acids. The V gene lost 4 bases and the J gene lost 7 bases, with 19 bases spanning the gap. The CDR3 nucleotides are TGTGCCAGCAGCGTTCAGAGCGGCTCAGTGAATACGCAGTATTTT. Amino acids: CASSVQSGSVNTQYF.

The CDR3 spells CASTIEQGNEQFF. CDR3 bases: TGTGCCAGCACCATTGAACAGGGGAATGAGCAGTTCTTC. The chain recombines TRBV5-4 with TRBJ2-1; 7 nucleotides agree with TRBD1. The CDR3 consists of 13 residues. Losses at the gene ends were 6 bases for V and 7 bases for J; bases not matched to a gene: 7. CDR1 is SGHNT, CDR2 YYREEE, per germline (reference sequence).

This clone came up once. The V gene is TRBV7-3, the J gene TRBJ2-1; 9 nucleotides line up with TRBD2. CDR1 and CDR2 from the germline V gene are SGHTA and FQGTGA. The CDR3 has 15 residues. V trimming: 2 bases; J trimming: 8 bases; junction bases outside the gene matches: 7. For the CDR3, the DNA is TGTGCCAGCAGCTTAGCGGGCGGGAGGGCCCATGAGCAGTTCTTC. Protein sequence: CASSLAGGRAHEQFF. The variable domain in full, with the rest retrieved from reference TRBV7-3 and TRBJ2-1, is GAGVSQTPSNKVTEKGKYVELRCDPISGHTALYWYRQSLGQGPEFLIYFQGTGAADDSGLPNDRFFAVRPEGSVSTLKIQRTERGDSAVYLCASSLAGGRAHEQFFGPGTRLTVL.

The J gene is TRBJ2-5, the V gene TRBV7-2, with D unresolved. This CDR3 spans 12 amino acids. Germline lookup yields CDR1 SGHTA and CDR2 FQGNSA. V shed 5 bases and J shed 5 bases, with 9 bases lying between them. CDR3 protein: CASSQTDETQYF. The CDR3, as DNA: TGTGCCAGCAGCCAAACCGACGAGACCCAGTACTTC.

J is TRBJ2-7 and V is TRBV7-9; no firm D call. The ends were cut back, 1 base at V and 6 bases at J, with 7 bases in the middle. This CDR3 comprises 12 residues. The V gene's germline CDR1 is SEHNR and CDR2 FQNEAQ (reference sequence). The CDR3 is CASSLGVSEQYF. The CDR3 bases are TGTGCCAGCAGCTTAGGCGTCAGCGAGCAGTACTTC.

Regarding this clone: Distinct nucleotide sequences in the sample also encode this CDR3. The genes are TRBV2 and TRBJ2-1; 14 nucleotides agree with TRBD2. The J segment lost 10 bases and the V segment lost 4 bases, leaving 3 bases of the junction unmatched. The CDR3 is made up of 14 amino acids. Per germline, CDR1 SNHLY and CDR2 FYNNEI. In nucleotides, the CDR3 is TGTGCCAGCAGTGGGGGACTAGCGGGAGTGGAGCAGTTCTTC. The encoded protein is CASSGGLAGVEQFF.

V and J are TRBV14 and TRBJ1-1; no clear D gene. This CDR3 comprises 13 residues. In germline, CDR1 is SGHDN, CDR2 FVKESK. V was trimmed by 4 bases and J by 5 bases, leaving 11 bases between them. CDR3 sequence (DNA): TGTGCCAGCAGCCCTGTCCCGGGAACTGAAGCTTTCTTT. Translation gives CASSPVPGTEAFF.

The chain employs TRBV5-1 and TRBJ1-2; 10 bases fit TRBD1. CDR1 is SGHRS and CDR2 is YFSETQ in the germline V gene. V lost 4 bases, J lost 0 bases, and 6 bases stayed unmatched. The CDR3 consists of 16 residues. DNA of the CDR3: TGCGCCAGCAGCCCGGGACAGGGGCAAACTAACTATGGCTACACCTTC. It encodes CASSPGQGQTNYGYTF.

This chain connects TRBV28 to TRBJ1-1, with D possibly being TRBD1 (6 bases). Trimming removed 7 bases from V and 7 bases from J, with 19 bases in between. The CDR3 is 14 residues long. CDR1 and CDR2 from the germline V gene are MDHEN and SYDVKM. CDR3 bases: TGTGCCAGCACCCTAACCCGGTGGACAGTTGAAGCTTTCTTT. It yields the protein CASTLTRWTVEAFF.

The chain combines TRBV11-3 with TRBJ1-1; D gene unclear. The CDR3 runs 13 residues. From germline, CDR1 is SGHNT and CDR2 YENEEA. V dropped 3 bases and J dropped 3 bases, with 8 bases sitting between them. The CDR3, as DNA: TGTGCCAGCAGCTTGTCGCTGTACACTGAAGCTTTCTTT. Translated, it gives CASSLSLYTEAFF.

This chain joins TRBV7-2 and TRBJ1-2; D is ambiguous. The germline gives CDR1 SGHTA, CDR2 FQGNSA. The V gene lost 1 base and the J gene lost 2 bases, with 5 bases spanning the gap. The CDR3 totals 13 residues. CDR3 sequence reads: CASSLDGNYGYTF. CDR3 sequence (DNA): TGTGCCAGCAGCTTAGACGGGAACTATGGCTACACCTTC.

The table lists this clone with a few counts. This chain connects TRBV19 to TRBJ2-5; the D gene is possibly TRBD2 (6 bases). CDR3 length equals 14 residues. Germline CDR1 reads LNHDA; CDR2 reads SQIVND (reference sequence). V was clipped by 8 bases and J by 7 bases, with 20 bases between them. DNA for the CDR3: TGTGCCAGTCTAAAGCCGGGCCCCGGGGGGACCCAGTACTTC. This codes for CASLKPGPGGTQYF.

This clone was detected once. The genes are TRBV30 and TRBJ2-1, with 12 bases that match TRBD2. This CDR3 has 14 amino acids. Losses at the gene ends were 2 bases for V and 12 bases for J; bases not matched to a gene: 8. Per the germline V gene, CDR1 is GTSNPN and CDR2 is SVGIG (reference sequence). This CDR3 is CAWSLGLAGGWQFF. The CDR3 bases are TGTGCCTGGAGTTTGGGTCTAGCGGGGGGGTGGCAGTTCTTC.

This rearrangement joins TRBV5-1 to TRBJ1-2, with 9 bases lining up with TRBD1. CDR1 is SGHRS, CDR2 YFSETQ, per germline. The CDR3 contains 17 residues. Trimming took 0 bases from V and 0 from J; bases not matched to a gene: 6. CDR3 protein: CASSLGGTGISNYGYTF. The CDR3, as DNA: TGCGCCAGCAGCTTGGGAGGGACAGGGATTTCTAACTATGGCTACACCTTC.

This clone came up once. The chain's CDR3 is CAIGGAAPFEQYF. CDR3 nucleotides: TGTGCCATCGGGGGGGCTGCCCCCTTCGAGCAGTACTTC. This chain joins TRBV6-9 and TRBJ2-7; 8 bases are shared with TRBD2. The CDR3 sequence is 13 residues long. Germline loops: CDR1 MNHGY, CDR2 SVAAGI. With V trimmed by 10 bases and J by 6 bases, 11 bases remained unmatched.

The chain is built from TRBV2 and TRBJ2-1; 7 bases align to TRBD2. Germline trimming cut 8 bases from V and 11 bases from J; bases unmatched to any gene: 18. Germline loops: CDR1 SNHLY, CDR2 FYNNEI. The CDR3 length is 15 residues. The DNA for the CDR3 is TGTGCCAGCCAAGTCCGCGGTGCGGGAGAAGGCAAGCAGTTCTTC. This translates into CASQVRGAGEGKQFF.

The V call is TRBV28, the J call TRBJ2-6, with D unresolved. Germline V CDR1 and CDR2: MDHEN, SYDVKM. V lost 4 bases and J 2 bases, leaving 12 bases between the germline ends. The CDR3 sequence is 16 residues long. CDR3 region: CASSSFPAAGANVLTF. Written as DNA, the CDR3 is TGTGCCAGCAGTTCCTTCCCCGCCGCTGGGGCCAACGTCCTGACTTTC.

The gene calls are TRBV9 and TRBJ2-3, with 8 nucleotides matching TRBD1. Germline V CDR1 and CDR2: SGDLS, YYNGEE. The CDR3 has 16 residues. Trimming removed 4 bases from V and 0 bases from J; junction bases left unmatched: 7. CDR3 loop: CASSPRTGPSTDTQYF. The CDR3 DNA reads as TGTGCCAGCAGCCCACGGACAGGGCCAAGCACAGATACGCAGTATTTT.